The 25 T cell receptor beta chains below all came from one sample that was sequenced in a study of blood T cell repertoires in COVID-19. Libraries were prepared by immunoSEQ multiplex PCR; TCRdb keeps only in-frame clonotypes and omits some of them. The sample lists 110,000 or so clones; about 85% were seen once. The sample was peripheral blood. All receptors derive from a human donor in a cohort sampled during active COVID-19.

The chain has TRBV24-1 and TRBJ2-3, with 8 bases aligning to TRBD2. The V gene's germline CDR1 is KGHDR and CDR2 SFDVKD. The CDR3 is 15 residues long. V lost 5 bases to trimming and J lost 1 base; unmatched junction nucleotides: 4. The CDR3 sequence is CATSVRGGGTDTQYF. The CDR3, as DNA: TGTGCCACCAGTGTTCGGGGGGGTGGCACAGATACGCAGTATTTT.

The V gene is TRBV19, the J gene TRBJ2-3, with TRBD2 as a possible D gene (5 bases). V was clipped by 3 bases and J by 4 bases, with 11 bases between them. Germline V gene sequence: CDR1 LNHDA, CDR2 SQIVND (reference sequence). CDR3 length equals 14 residues. For the CDR3, the DNA is TGTGCCAGTAGTATTCTGGGAGATGCAGATACGCAGTATTTT. As protein: CASSILGDADTQYF.

V is TRBV3-1 (or the pseudogene TRBV3-2) and J is TRBJ1-1; the D is unclear. Deletions cut 4 bases from V and 1 base from J, with 7 bases between. The germline CDR1 and CDR2 sequences are LGHDT and YNNKEL (reference sequence). This CDR3 region has 13 residues. CDR3: CASSRRGNTEAFF. CDR3 bases: TGTGCCAGCAGCCGACGGGGGAACACTGAAGCTTTCTTT.

The V call is TRBV4-1, the J call TRBJ2-3, with 9 bases fitting TRBD1. The CDR3 has 15 amino acids. Looked up from germline, CDR1 is MGHRA and CDR2 is YSYEKL. Germline trimming cut 4 bases from V and 4 bases from J; bases unmatched to any gene: 6. CDR3 DNA: TGCGCCAGCAGCCTCCGGGACAGGGCCGCAGATACGCAGTATTTT. It codes for CASSLRDRAADTQYF.

This clone occurred a few times. The V gene is TRBV7-2, the J gene TRBJ1-5, with D possibly TRBD1 on 5 matching bases. The CDR3 is 15 residues long. Per the germline V gene, CDR1 is SGHTA and CDR2 is FQGNSA. Deletions cut 5 bases from V and 6 bases from J, with 17 bases between. CDR3 nucleotides: TGTGCCAGCAGCCCACCGGCGGGGAGGGGTCAGCCCCAGCATTTT. Protein sequence: CASSPPAGRGQPQHF.

The rearrangement uses TRBV5-6 and TRBJ1-5; possible D gene TRBD1, 6 bases. Germline V gives CDR1 SGHDT, CDR2 YYEEEE. The CDR3 totals 18 residues. Trimming cost V 1 base and J 2 bases, with 19 bases left between them. In DNA form, the CDR3 reads TGTGCCAGCAGCTTGTACGGCGGCAGGGGAATAGGCAATCAGCCCCAGCATTTT. As protein: CASSLYGGRGIGNQPQHF.

The chain has TRBV6-4 and TRBJ2-2; the match to TRBD2 covers 7 bases. Germline CDR1 is MRHNA and CDR2 is SNTAGT. The CDR3 is 16 amino acids. The trim removed 4 bases at V and 4 bases at J, leaving 9 bases unmatched. CDR3 in amino acids: CASSVLAGFRTGELFF. The CDR3, as DNA: TGTGCCAGCAGTGTCTTAGCGGGTTTTCGCACCGGGGAGCTGTTTTTT.

This clone appeared once. V usage is TRBV11-2 and J usage is TRBJ2-7; 12 positions match TRBD1. CDR1 SGHAT and CDR2 FQNNGV come from the germline V gene. J gave up 4 bases and V 1 base, and 8 bases lay outside the gene matches. The length of the CDR3 is 17 residues. The CDR3 DNA sequence: TGTGCCAGCAGCTTAGGGGGACAGGGGGCCCCCTATTACGAGCAGTACTTC. It translates to CASSLGGQGAPYYEQYF.

The CDR3 here is CASSIQGVNTEAFF. DNA of the CDR3: TGTGCCAGTAGTATACAGGGGGTGAACACTGAAGCTTTCTTT. V is TRBV19 and J is TRBJ1-1; TRBD1 agrees at 7 bases. Trimming removed 2 bases from V and 0 bases from J; junction bases left unmatched: 0. CDR3 length equals 14 residues. Germline lookup yields CDR1 LNHDA and CDR2 SQIVND (reference sequence).

This chain links TRBV9 with TRBJ2-1; weak D call: TRBD1 (5 bases). This CDR3 has 12 amino acids. V was trimmed by 3 bases and J by 7 bases, leaving 8 bases between them. Germline V gene sequence: CDR1 SGDLS, CDR2 YYNGEE. CDR3 DNA sequence: TGTGCCAGCAGCGCCGACAGAAATGAGCAGTTCTTC. This sequence encodes CASSADRNEQFF.

In this sample, this clone turned up a few times. The rearrangement joins TRBV30 to TRBJ1-4; TRBD1 is a possible D gene (6 bases). The germline V and J ends were trimmed by 0 bases and 4 bases, with 15 bases remaining between them. Germline V gives CDR1 GTSNPN, CDR2 SVGIG (reference sequence). CDR3 size: 16 residues. The chain's CDR3 is CAWSVGTPLDNEKLFF. In DNA, the CDR3 is TGTGCCTGGAGTGTAGGGACACCCCTGGATAATGAAAAACTGTTTTTT.

This clone showed up just once. J is TRBJ2-2 and V is TRBV29-1, with D unclear. Germline values: CDR1 SQVTM, CDR2 ANQGSEA. The CDR3 extends over 14 amino acids. V lost 7 bases, J lost 1 base, and 13 bases lay in between. The CDR3, as DNA: TGCAGCGCTATGATACTCCTGAACACCGGGGAGCTGTTTTTT. The encoded protein is CSAMILLNTGELFF.

The chain joins TRBV11-2 to TRBJ1-6; D might be TRBD1 (6 bases). The CDR3 is 15 residues long. V lost 2 bases to trimming and J lost 3 bases, with 8 bases between them. Germline CDR1 is SGHAT and CDR2 is FQNNGV. The CDR3 reads CASSLSGHYNSPLHF. CDR3 in DNA: TGTGCCAGCAGCTTATCGGGACACTATAATTCACCCCTCCACTTT.

The rearrangement links TRBV7-3 to TRBJ1-2; 7 nucleotides line up with TRBD1. The CDR3 spans 15 residues. Losses at the gene ends were 5 bases for V and 4 bases for J; bases not matched to a gene: 10. In germline, CDR1 is SGHTA, CDR2 FQGTGA. The CDR3 region has the DNA TGTGCCAGCAGCCCTGAGGGGGCGCTTGGCTATGGCTACACCTTC. Protein product: CASSPEGALGYGYTF.

V and J are TRBV7-9 and TRBJ1-5; TRBD1 agrees at 9 bases. CDR1 and CDR2 (germline): SEHNR, FQNEAQ (reference sequence). V lost 5 bases and J lost 7; bases outside the gene matches: 12. The CDR3 has 16 amino acids. The DNA of the CDR3 is TGTGCCAGCAGCCGAGCTACAGGGGGCTCGGAGCAGCCCCAGCATTTT. Amino acid sequence: CASSRATGGSEQPQHF.

The chain has TRBV9 and TRBJ2-1, with D tentatively TRBD2 (7 bases). The V gene's germline CDR1 is SGDLS and CDR2 YYNGEE. The CDR3 spans 15 residues. V was trimmed by 0 bases and J by 4 bases, leaving 11 bases between them. The CDR3 protein is CASSVGAGAYNEQFF. The CDR3 nucleotides read TGTGCCAGCAGCGTAGGTGCGGGGGCTTACAATGAGCAGTTCTTC.

V is TRBV28 and J is TRBJ1-2, with TRBD1 as a possible D gene (5 bases). Trimming took off 6 bases at V and 4 bases at J, with 15 bases between the two ends. This CDR3 has 14 amino acids. From germline, CDR1 is MDHEN and CDR2 SYDVKM. CDR3 loop: CASSWGTYRYGYTF. The CDR3 DNA sequence: TGTGCCAGCAGCTGGGGGACTTACCGCTATGGCTACACCTTC.

The rearrangement links TRBV10-3 to TRBJ2-3; 7 bases fit TRBD1. Trimming removed 5 bases from V and 1 base from J; junction bases left unmatched: 6. Per the germline V gene, CDR1 is ENHRY and CDR2 is SYGVKD. This CDR3 region has 15 residues. The CDR3: CAISPRGGRTDTQYF. The CDR3 coding sequence is TGTGCCATCAGTCCGCGAGGGGGCCGCACAGATACGCAGTATTTT.

This clone showed up just once. The chain joins TRBV7-2 to TRBJ2-5; 9 bases line up with TRBD2. From germline, CDR1 is SGHTA and CDR2 FQGNSA. V was pared by 2 bases and J by 1 base, with 2 bases of the junction left unmatched. The CDR3 is 15 residues long. CDR3 protein: CASSLQRGAQETQYF. The CDR3 region has the DNA TGTGCCAGCAGCTTACAGCGGGGGGCCCAAGAGACCCAGTACTTC.

V is TRBV2 and J is TRBJ1-3; TRBD1 might be the D (5 bases). The CDR3 runs to 12 residues. CDR1 is SNHLY and CDR2 is FYNNEI in the germline V gene. The CDR3 DNA reads as TGTTTAAGTCAGGGTGATGGAAACACCATATATTTT. Amino acids: CLSQGDGNTIYF.

V and J are TRBV7-6 and TRBJ2-7; perhaps TRBD1 as D (6 bases). This CDR3 is 16 amino acids long. The germline gives CDR1 SGHVS, CDR2 FNYEAQ. The V and J ends lost 5 bases and 6 bases respectively, with 23 bases between them. The CDR3 bases are TGTGCCAGCAGCCCTGGGACATTCGACGGCCTAAGCGAGCAGTACTTC. This sequence encodes CASSPGTFDGLSEQYF.

V and J are TRBV5-4 and TRBJ1-2, with a weak D call TRBD1 (5 bases). The CDR3 has 15 residues. Trimming cost V 0 bases and J 4 bases, with 13 bases left between them. Germline CDR1 is SGHNT and CDR2 is YYREEE (reference sequence). CDR3 sequence (DNA): TGTGCCAGCAGCTTGGACAAGGCCAGGGTCTATGGCTACACCTTC. Protein sequence: CASSLDKARVYGYTF.

This clone was detected only a few times. The chain uses TRBV10-1 and TRBJ1-1; 8 bases map to TRBD1. V was pared by 6 bases and J by 4 bases, with 7 bases of the junction left unmatched. CDR1 is WNHNN, CDR2 SYGVQD, per germline (reference sequence). The CDR3 contains 14 residues. CDR3 in DNA: TGCGCCAGCAGGGAGGACAGGGTTGGCACTGAAGCTTTCTTT. Protein sequence: CASREDRVGTEAFF.

The chain links TRBV21-1 to TRBJ1-6; the table gives TRBD1 as D, unverified against the DNA. TRBV21-1 is noted as a pseudogene. CDR3 size: 21 residues. This chain's CDR3 is CASSKIGSAGQVGSYNSPLHF. The CDR3 nucleotides are TGTGCCAGCAGCAAAATAGGGAGCGCGGGACAGGTCGGCTCCTATAATTCACCCCTCCACTTT.

The chain carries TRBV3-1 (or the pseudogene TRBV3-2) and TRBJ1-4, with 7 positions matching TRBD1. V lost 4 bases and J lost 0; bases outside the gene matches: 2. CDR3 length: 15 residues. The germline gives CDR1 LGHDT, CDR2 YNNKEL (reference sequence). The CDR3 sequence: CASSLTGATNEKLFF. CDR3 DNA: TGTGCCAGCAGCCTCACAGGGGCAACTAATGAAAAACTGTTTTTT.